Below are 19 T cell receptor beta chains sequenced from a single sample in a study of T cell repertoires in cytomegalovirus infection. TCRdb re-called the reads through MiXCR, storing one row per CDR3 protein. The sample has about 740,000 distinct CDR3 sequences; less than 40% are singletons. Sequenced: PBMCs. These TCRs come from a human donor in good health (CMV status not recorded). Some clones in this sample may be carry-over from other donors' samples.

The chain links TRBV2 to TRBJ2-1; D perhaps matches TRBD2 (6 bases). Per germline, CDR1 SNHLY and CDR2 FYNNEI. This CDR3 spans 14 amino acids. V was shortened by 4 bases and J by 7 bases, with 14 bases between the two germline ends. The CDR3 reads CASSVGGTGNEQFF. The CDR3 coding sequence is TGTGCCAGCAGTGTAGGCGGGACGGGTAATGAGCAGTTCTTC. Looking up the rest from reference TRBV2 and TRBJ2-1 gives the full variable domain: EPEVTQTPSHQVTQMGQEVILRCVPISNHLYFYWYRQILGQKVEFLVSFYNNEISEKSEIFDDQFSVERPDGSNFTLKIRSTKLEDSAMYFCASSVGGTGNEQFFGPGTRLTVL.

The chain combines TRBV5-1 with TRBJ1-2; D is possibly TRBD1 (6 bases). Trimming took 0 bases from V and 6 from J, leaving 9 bases between them. Germline V gene sequence: CDR1 SGHRS, CDR2 YFSETQ. The CDR3 extends over 13 amino acids. CDR3 sequence reads: CASSLEQGNGYTF. The CDR3 DNA is TGCGCCAGCAGCTTGGAACAGGGTAATGGCTACACCTTC. Based on the CDR3 plus reference TRBV5-1 and TRBJ1-2, the full variable domain is KAGVTQTPRYLIKTRGQQVTLSCSPISGHRSVSWYQQTPGQGLQFLFEYFSETQRNKGNFPGRFSGRQFSNSRSEMNVSTLELGDSALYLCASSLEQGNGYTFGSGTRLTVV.

The rearrangement joins TRBV28 to TRBJ1-1; D ambiguous. Germline loops: CDR1 MDHEN, CDR2 SYDVKM. This CDR3 is 13 amino acids long. V was clipped by 3 bases and J by 6 bases, with 11 bases between them. CDR3 nucleotide sequence: TGTGCCAGCAGTTTCGGCCCATTCTCTGAAGCTTTCTTT. This encodes CASSFGPFSEAFF. The full variable domain, in which reference TRBV28 and TRBJ1-1 provide the parts outside the CDR3, is DVKVTQSSRYLVKRTGEKVFLECVQDMDHENMFWYRQDPGLGLRLIYFSYDVKMKEKGDIPEGYSVSREKKERFSLILESASTNQTSMYLCASSFGPFSEAFFGQGTRLTVV.

In DNA form, the CDR3 reads TGTGCCAGCAGAAGGGACGCCGGCATAAAGGTGGCTTTCTTT. Encoded protein: CASRRDAGIKVAFF. This chain joins TRBV12-3 or TRBV12-4 and TRBJ1-1, with TRBD1 as a possible D gene (5 bases). This CDR3 is built from 14 residues. V lost 6 bases and J lost 11, with 22 bases in between.

V is TRBV11-2 and J is TRBJ1-1; perhaps TRBD1 as D (5 bases). This CDR3 is 14 amino acids long. The germline V gene encodes CDR1 SGHAT and CDR2 FQNNGV. The V gene lost 2 bases and the J gene lost 10 bases, with 17 bases spanning the gap. CDR3 nucleotide sequence: TGTGCCAGCAGCTTATTTCCGACCGGGGGGGGAGCTTTCTTT. This gives the protein CASSLFPTGGGAFF. Together with reference TRBV11-2 and TRBJ1-1, the CDR3 gives the full variable domain: EAGVAQSPRYKIIEKRQSVAFWCNPISGHATLYWYQQILGQGPKLLIQFQNNGVVDDSQLPKDRFSAERLKGVDSTLKIQPAKLEDSAVYLCASSLFPTGGGAFFGQGTRLTVV.

This clonotype turned up a few times. This sequence joins TRBV12-3 or TRBV12-4 and TRBJ2-5, with a tentative D call TRBD2 (6 bases). The CDR3 has 14 residues. V shed 8 bases and J shed 2 bases, with 15 bases lying between them. CDR3 amino acids: CASGSSGTQETQYF. In DNA form, the CDR3 reads TGTGCCAGCGGGTCTTCCGGGACTCAAGAGACCCAGTACTTC.

In this sample, this clonotype turned up a few times. V and J are TRBV12-3 or TRBV12-4 and TRBJ1-4, with 11 bases lining up with TRBD1. CDR3 length: 14 amino acids. The junction had 2 bases not matched to a gene; V was cut back by 3 bases and J by 8 bases. CDR3 nucleotide sequence: TGTGCCAGCAGTTTGCGGACAGGGGGCGAAAAACTGTTTTTT. Protein sequence: CASSLRTGGEKLFF.

As for this clonotype: This may come from a read error, since a much larger clone is one base off. The chain uses TRBV7-2 and TRBJ2-1; no definite D call. Deletions cut 8 bases from V and 3 bases from J, with 20 bases between. Germline values: CDR1 SGHTA, CDR2 FQGNSA. The CDR3 is 16 amino acids. CDR3 nucleotides: TGTGCCAGCCGAGCCGTTCGGGTGGGATTCTACAATGAGCAGTTCTTC. Translated, it gives CASRAVRVGFYNEQFF.

The CDR3 coding sequence is TGTGCCAGCAGCCAAGATATAGAGGGAAGGGAGGAAGCTTTCTTT. Protein: CASSQDIEGREEAFF. The chain combines TRBV4-2 with TRBJ1-1; D remains unclear. The CDR3 is made up of 15 amino acids. The V and J ends lost 0 bases and 8 bases respectively, with 16 bases between them. In germline, CDR1 is LGHNA, CDR2 YNFKEQ.

J is TRBJ2-1 and V is TRBV7-8; tentative D call: TRBD2 (6 bases). CDR3 length equals 16 residues. Germline V gene lookup returns CDR1 SGHVS and CDR2 FQNEAQ. Trimming shortened V by 0 bases and J by 11 bases, and 20 bases separated the two germline ends. CDR3 sequence (DNA): TGTGCCAGCAGCTTAGCGACCTACGGCGCCTGGACTAAGCAGTTCTTC. Translating gives CASSLATYGAWTKQFF.

The J gene is TRBJ2-5, the V gene TRBV5-6; a weak D match, TRBD2 (7 bases). This CDR3 comprises 14 residues. Between the trimmed V and J ends, which lost 4 bases and 3 bases, there was a span of 13 bases. Germline CDR1 SGHDT, CDR2 YYEEEE. The DNA for the CDR3 is TGTGCCAGCAGCGGCCGGGGGGCCGAAGAGACCCAGTACTTC. The encoded protein is CASSGRGAEETQYF.

The chain links TRBV12-3 or TRBV12-4 to TRBJ1-5; no clear D. V shed 2 bases and J shed 7 bases, with 6 bases lying between them. The CDR3 runs 12 residues. The CDR3 DNA sequence: TGTGCCAGCAGTTTATCCAGGCAGCCCCAGCATTTT. Residues: CASSLSRQPQHF.

The chain uses TRBV18 and TRBJ1-6; D is uncertain. Germline CDR1 KGHSH, CDR2 LQKENI. The CDR3 has 13 residues. V was shortened by 2 bases and J by 7 bases, with 6 bases between the two germline ends. This CDR3 reads CASSPESNSPLHF. The DNA for the CDR3 is TGTGCCAGCTCACCAGAGAGCAATTCACCCCTCCACTTT.

This clonotype came up a few times. The V call is TRBV6-6, the J call TRBJ2-5; D perhaps matches TRBD1 (6 bases). Germline V lookup: CDR1 MNHNY, CDR2 SVGAGI (reference sequence). CDR3 size: 15 residues. Trimming left V 2 bases short and J 3 bases short, with 13 bases between. The CDR3 here is CASSYIGTHKETQYF. The CDR3 DNA follows: TGTGCCAGCAGTTACATCGGGACACACAAAGAGACCCAGTACTTC.

This clonotype was counted only a few times. The CDR3 sequence: CASSPPRGNSYEQYF. In DNA form, the CDR3 reads TGTGCCAGCAGCCCGCCCAGGGGGAATTCCTACGAGCAGTACTTC. The chain uses TRBV7-8 and TRBJ2-7, with TRBD1 matching over 7 bases. The CDR3 extends over 15 amino acids. Per germline, CDR1 SGHVS and CDR2 FQNEAQ. The V gene end was trimmed by 5 bases and the J gene end by 1 base; junction bases not matched to a gene: 8.

This clonotype was recorded once. An end of the junction differs from the germline gene, which may be a read error. The chain recombines TRBV24-1 with TRBJ2-3, with TRBD2 matching 14 bases. This CDR3 has 18 residues. Germline CDR1 and CDR2: KGHDR and SFDVKD. The CDR3 here is CATSDPLRLAGGRDTKYF. In DNA form, the CDR3 reads TGTGCCACCAGTGATCCGCTACGACTAGCGGGAGGGCGAGATACGAAGTATTTT.

Here the CDR3 DNA reads TGCGCCAGCAGCTCTCGGGTTGACAGGAATGAGCAGTTCTTC. It translates to CASSSRVDRNEQFF. This chain uses TRBV5-1 with TRBJ2-1; TRBD1 might be the D (6 bases). CDR1 is SGHRS, CDR2 YFSETQ, per germline. CDR3 length: 14 residues. Trimming shortened V by 3 bases and J by 7 bases, and 14 bases separated the two germline ends.

This clonotype was seen a handful of times. The chain combines TRBV28 with TRBJ1-5; TRBD1 might be the D (6 bases). The CDR3 runs 13 residues. V lost 6 bases, J lost 6 bases, and 12 bases lay in between. The germline CDR1 and CDR2 sequences are MDHEN and SYDVKM. The CDR3 sequence is CASRGGAGQPQHF. The DNA of the CDR3 is TGTGCCAGCAGGGGGGGGGCTGGTCAGCCCCAGCATTTT. Full variable domain (rest looked up from reference TRBV28 and TRBJ1-5): DVKVTQSSRYLVKRTGEKVFLECVQDMDHENMFWYRQDPGLGLRLIYFSYDVKMKEKGDIPEGYSVSREKKERFSLILESASTNQTSMYLCASRGGAGQPQHFGDGTRLSIL.

This clonotype was detected a few times. This rearrangement joins TRBV5-4 to TRBJ2-1; 10 nucleotides agree with TRBD1. The V gene's germline CDR1 is SGHNT and CDR2 YYREEE (reference sequence). The V gene end was trimmed by 4 bases and the J gene end by 4 bases; junction bases not matched to a gene: 8. The CDR3 length is 16 residues. This CDR3 is CASSLTGTGVYNEQFF. CDR3 nucleotide sequence: TGTGCCAGCAGCCTAACCGGGACAGGGGTTTACAATGAGCAGTTCTTC.